Sequencing of this TCR beta chain was carried out in a study of neoadjuvant anti-PD-1 for oral cavity cancer. Study details: Patients without progression received a fourth nivolumab dose around day 43, then surgical resection on days 50-56.

Study conclusions and caveats: Only a few patients per response group were TCR-analyzed; validation needed.

These newly diagnosed stage II-IVA oral cavity squamous cell carcinoma patients had no prior systemic or radiation treatment. This clone was seen a handful of times. Its antigen is unknown. From germline, CDR1 is SGDLS and CDR2 YYNGEE. CDR3 length: 15 amino acids. The V end was cut by 3 bases, the J end by 10 bases, with 17 bases between. Six replicates per PBMC sample, mostly from about 460 ng of genomic DNA. The assay was immunoSEQ multiplex PCR, and TCRdb's table has in-frame clones only and misses some. The table includes approximately 13,000 clones, 60% to 75% detected once. The chain recombines TRBV9 with TRBJ1-6; perhaps TRBD1 as D (5 bases). This sequence was found in a person aged 35 to 85 with oral cavity squamous cell carcinoma. Sequencing used PBMCs, obtained before nivolumab (anti-PD-1) treatment. Here the CDR3 DNA reads TGTGCCAGCAGCGCAGAGCCAGGGTGGGGCTCACCCCTCCACTTT. It codes for CASSAEPGWGSPLHF. The whole variable domain, filled in from reference TRBV9 and TRBJ1-6, reads DSGVTQTPKHLITATGQRVTLRCSPRSGDLSVYWYQQSLDQGLQFLIQYYNGEERAKGNILERFSAQQFPDLHSELNLSSLELGDSALYFCASSAEPGWGSPLHFGNGTRLTVT.